The 17 T cell receptor beta chains given below trace back to one sample, sequenced in a study of CD8 T cells in ankylosing spondylitis. TCRdb reprocessed the 5' RACE reads with MiXCR, giving one entry per CDR3 protein. The sample lists 200,000 to 250,000 distinct CDR3 sequences, about 10% occurring once. Sequenced input: blood, either unsorted or a sorted T cell fraction (not recorded which). These receptors all come from a male donor with ankylosing spondylitis or in good health (not recorded which).

There are a few counts of this clonotype. The chain uses TRBV19 and TRBJ1-4, with 8 bases lining up with TRBD1. Trimming cost V 9 bases and J 0 bases; bases outside gene matches: 15. CDR1 and CDR2 from the germline V gene are LNHDA and SQIVND (reference sequence). The CDR3 runs to 18 residues. The CDR3 DNA is TGTGCCAGCACAGTTCAGGGGGCCGTTTTCGCAACTAATGAAAAACTGTTTTTT. It specifies CASTVQGAVFATNEKLFF.

The table lists this clonotype with a few counts. The chain carries TRBV11-2 and TRBJ1-4; D might be TRBD1 (6 bases). V lost 5 bases and J lost 5, with 15 bases in between. Germline V lookup: CDR1 SGHAT, CDR2 FQNNGV. The CDR3 has 15 residues. The CDR3 DNA follows: TGTGCCAGCAGCACCCTGAGGGGGGAGAATGAAAAACTGTTTTTT. Its protein is CASSTLRGENEKLFF.

This clonotype came up many times. This rearrangement joins TRBV12-3 or TRBV12-4 to TRBJ2-2; TRBD2 matches at 10 bases. The CDR3 runs 15 residues. After removal of 7 bases from V and 4 bases from J, the junction contained 6 bases not matched to a gene. CDR3 residues: CASTRLAGITGELFF. The CDR3 DNA reads TGTGCCAGCACTAGACTAGCGGGCATCACCGGGGAGCTGTTTTTT.

The V gene is TRBV3-1, the J gene TRBJ2-3; the D gene is possibly TRBD1 (6 bases). The CDR3 has 17 residues. Germline V gene lookup returns CDR1 LGHDT and CDR2 YNNKEL (reference sequence). Between the trimmed V and J ends, which lost 1 base and 2 bases, there was a span of 16 bases. The CDR3 region has the DNA TGTGCCAGCAGCCAAGTTTCAGGGGTGGGGACCACAGATACGCAGTATTTT. Its translation is CASSQVSGVGTTDTQYF.

This clonotype was seen many times. V and J are TRBV12-3 or TRBV12-4 and TRBJ1-2, with D possibly being TRBD1 (6 bases). Trimming took off 5 bases at V and 4 bases at J, with 11 bases between the two ends. The CDR3 is 13 amino acids. CDR3 nucleotide sequence: TGTGCCAGCAGTCCACAGGGCCTCTATGGCTACACCTTC. Its translation: CASSPQGLYGYTF.

A remark on this clonotype: An end of the junction differs from the germline gene, which may be a read error. The chain is built from TRBV6-5 and TRBJ2-4, with D tentatively TRBD2 (7 bases). Germline V gene data show CDR1 as MNHEY and CDR2 as SVGAGI. This CDR3 has 15 amino acids. CDR3 sequence: CASSYSGGKGDIQSF. The CDR3 DNA reads as TGTGCCAGCAGTTACTCGGGAGGGAAGGGGGACATTCAGTCCTTC.

This clonotype showed up many times. V is TRBV12-3 or TRBV12-4 and J is TRBJ2-7, with 8 positions matching TRBD1. The CDR3 loop spans 14 amino acids. V lost 3 bases, J lost 3 bases, and 4 bases stayed unmatched. CDR3 sequence reads: CASSLTGENYEQYF. DNA of the CDR3: TGTGCCAGCAGTTTGACAGGGGAGAACTACGAGCAGTACTTC.

The genes are TRBV7-2 and TRBJ2-7; D call uncertain. Germline V gives CDR1 SGHTA, CDR2 FQGNSA. The V gene lost 5 bases and the J gene lost 1 base, with 6 bases spanning the gap. The CDR3 contains 12 residues. CDR3 amino acids: CASSPLSYEQYF. CDR3 coding DNA: TGTGCCAGCAGCCCTCTTTCCTACGAGCAGTACTTC.

This clonotype was found many times. The chain couples TRBV12-3 or TRBV12-4 to TRBJ2-7; D uncertain. CDR3 length: 12 amino acids. The germline V and J ends were trimmed by 5 bases and 3 bases, with 8 bases remaining between them. The CDR3 sequence is CASSAEFYEQYF. Here the CDR3 DNA reads TGTGCCAGCAGTGCTGAGTTCTACGAGCAGTACTTC.

The chain carries TRBV5-1 and TRBJ2-3, with 9 bases aligning to TRBD2. The CDR3 contains 14 residues. Germline CDR1 is SGHRS and CDR2 is YFSETQ. V shed 7 bases and J 4 bases; nucleotides not matched to a gene: 7. This chain's CDR3 is CASCPGLASDTQYF. DNA of the CDR3: TGCGCCAGCTGTCCGGGACTAGCTTCAGATACGCAGTATTTT.

This clonotype was seen repeatedly, ten times or more. V and J are TRBV12-3 or TRBV12-4 and TRBJ2-6; D might be TRBD2 (5 bases). V lost 3 bases and J 0 bases, leaving 6 bases between the germline ends. The length of the CDR3 is 15 residues. The CDR3 nucleotides are TGTGCCAGCAGTTTCCGGGGCTCTGGGGCCAACGTCCTGACTTTC. Residues: CASSFRGSGANVLTF.

In this sample, this clonotype turned up many times. The chain joins TRBV9 to TRBJ2-1; TRBD2 matches at 7 bases. V trimming: 3 bases; J trimming: 5 bases; junction bases outside the gene matches: 5. Germline loops: CDR1 SGDLS, CDR2 YYNGEE. The CDR3 loop spans 14 amino acids. In DNA form, the CDR3 reads TGTGCCAGCAGCGCTAGACTAGCCAACAATGAGCAGTTCTTC. It translates to CASSARLANNEQFF.

Comments on this clonotype: The junction and the germline gene differ at one end; a read error may be behind it. The V call is TRBV7-9, the J call TRBJ1-4; D gene unclear. Germline assignment: CDR1 SEHNR and CDR2 FQNEAQ (reference sequence). The CDR3 extends over 13 amino acids. CDR3 bases: TGTGCCAGCAGCTGGGGATCTATGGAAAAACTGTATTTT. Its protein product is CASSWGSMEKLYF.

This clonotype was picked up many times. The rearrangement joins TRBV7-9 to TRBJ2-7, with a possible D match to TRBD2 (6 bases). The CDR3 has 11 amino acids. Trimming removed 9 bases from V and 2 bases from J, with 8 bases in between. Germline CDR1 reads SEHNR; CDR2 reads FQNEAQ (reference sequence). The CDR3 DNA follows: TGTGCCAGTGGGGGGACCTACGAGCAGTACTTC. This sequence encodes CASGGTYEQYF.

This clonotype was observed at least ten times. The chain employs TRBV3-1 and TRBJ1-2; D is uncertain. The CDR3 runs 13 residues. Germline values: CDR1 LGHDT, CDR2 YNNKEL (reference sequence). V lost 1 base and J lost 5, with 8 bases in between. DNA of the CDR3: TGTGCCAGCAGCCAAGTAACCAGTTATGGCTACACCTTC. Its protein product is CASSQVTSYGYTF.

This clonotype appeared a few times. This chain links TRBV5-1 with TRBJ1-6; 8 bases match TRBD1. The CDR3 runs to 14 residues. Germline V gene data show CDR1 as SGHRS and CDR2 as YFSETQ. After removal of 9 bases from V and 7 bases from J, the junction contained 9 bases not matched to a gene. The DNA for the CDR3 is TGCGCCACCCAGCATGGACAGGGCAATTCACCCCTCCACTTT. This gives the protein CATQHGQGNSPLHF.

This clonotype appeared a few times. The chain combines TRBV12-3 or TRBV12-4 with TRBJ1-2, with D unresolved. The CDR3 has 14 amino acids. Deletions cut 0 bases from V and 2 bases from J, with 7 bases between. The CDR3 nucleotides are TGTGCCAGCAGTTTAGCGCTGGGGAACTATGGCTACACCTTC. Residues: CASSLALGNYGYTF.